This T cell receptor beta chain was profiled in a study of regulatory T cells in long-lasting Graves disease listed by TCRdb under 2021. Describing the broader study: Persistent Graves' disease meant more than 5 years of antithyroid drug treatment with TSH receptor autoantibodies that stayed positive. The study was conducted in China and was registered as a clinical trial. A total of around 35 samples underwent TCR sequencing, from roughly 13 patients with persistent Graves' disease and 20 or so patients with newly diagnosed Graves' disease. Patients with persistent Graves' disease were compared with patients with newly diagnosed Graves' disease using TCR sequencing and RNA sequencing of peripheral blood. Antithyroid drugs had been taken for 8.5 to 11 years on average by persistent Graves' disease patients in the clinical cohort. What the study reported, not specific to this receptor: Lower TCR Shannon entropy and fewer highly expanded clones were observed in persistent Graves' disease patients than in newly diagnosed patients, which suggested clonal expansion. A larger number of public clonotypes was shared among persistent patients (approximately 2,500) than among newly diagnosed patients (roughly 970). The authors noted that the small sample size was a limitation that may lower accuracy. Persistent disease showed preferential use of TRBV28, TRBJ1-2 and TRBJ2-5, whereas newly diagnosed disease favored TRBV20-1 and TRBJ2-1. Sequencing and analysis were restricted to the TCR beta chain. Only peripheral blood was studied, because thyroid tissue, the primary lesion, was inaccessible.

The CDR3 sequence holds 11 residues, the cysteine and phenylalanine included. The read is trimmed to its CDR3 DNA, 33 bases read in frame from base 1. According to the germline V gene (reference sequence), CDR1 reads GTSNPN and CDR2 reads SVGIG. V loses 0 bases of germline sequence and J loses 4 bases, and the interval between the two ends is 4 bases. The meaning of the sample's time point label: persistent/refractory GD, antithyroid drugs over 5 years with positive TRAb. For both TCR sequencing and RNA sequencing, RNA was extracted from PBMCs using TRIzol. The diagnosis of Graves' disease was made according to American Thyroid Association guidelines. The patients came from an endocrinology department in Xi'an, China. From each patient, 8 to 10 milliliters of peripheral blood was collected into an EDTA anticoagulant tube. PBMCs were isolated by Ficoll Paque Plus density gradient separation without further T cell sorting. An Agilent 2100 Bioanalyzer and agarose gel were used to check RNA quality, and a NanoDrop 2000 was used to measure RNA concentration.

For this clonotype: Its recognized antigen is unknown. No base qualities exist here, and no much larger clone lies one base off it.

Library construction relied on multiplex PCR. The run used an Illumina HiSeq 4000. iRepertoire HTBI primers and Arm-PCR amplification of CDR3 regions were used to construct TCR beta libraries. PCR products were gel purified before sequencing. Under the source paper's analysis protocol: Across samples, roughly 60 TRBV and 13 to 15 TRBJ segments were identified and used for gene usage analysis of CDR3 amino acid clonotypes. COPE and FqMerger were used to merge the filtered high-quality paired reads into contigs. BLAST was used to align contigs to the IMGT TRBV, TRBD and TRBJ reference genes, and CDR3 was defined following IMGT. Highly expanded clones were defined as clonotypes with a frequency above 0.1%. Shannon entropy served as the measure of repertoire diversity, while the Gini coefficient captured V-J evenness. A clonotype found in more than one individual was treated as public. The public reads were reanalyzed by TCRdb: fastp trimming at Q25, MiXCR alignment, in-frame beta chains only. For every CDR3 protein sequence, its rows merge into one entry that carries the most common genes and DNA. TCRdb's processing, not the authors' own work, is the source of the V and J calls. Here the sample has approximately 400,000 distinct CDR3 sequences; around 23% occur a single time. The ten largest clones take up 25% to 30% of the sample.

The TCR comes from a woman aged 40 to 50 with Graves disease. Donor details come from another sample of the same person, matched by shared clones. The sample consisted of peripheral blood mononuclear cells (PBMCs), taken when the disease was refractory, from a patient treated with antithyroid drugs. The chain is made from TRBV30 and TRBJ2-7; no D gene call is confident. The CDR3 region: CAWSVGYEQYF. The nucleotides are TGTGCCTGGAGTGTAGGTTACGAGCAGTACTTC.